Detailed here is one TCR beta chain. Germline values: CDR1 SNHLY, CDR2 FYNNEI. CDR3 length equals 11 residues. Trimming left V 3 bases short and J 3 bases short, with 3 bases between. This sample was included in a study of T cell repertoires in ileal Crohn's disease. Libraries were prepared by immunoSEQ multiplex PCR; TCRdb keeps only in-frame clonotypes and omits some of them. The table lists about 11,000 clones, approximately 79% of them singletons. The time point here: neoterminal ileum biopsy at postoperative endoscopy, about 6 months after surgery. The gene calls are TRBV2 and TRBJ2-7; unclear D gene. This receptor was taken from an adult with Crohn's disease. Sequencing was performed on ileal tissue. The CDR3 coding sequence is TGTGCCAGCAGTGACAACTACGAGCAGTACTTC. This codes for CASSDNYEQYF.